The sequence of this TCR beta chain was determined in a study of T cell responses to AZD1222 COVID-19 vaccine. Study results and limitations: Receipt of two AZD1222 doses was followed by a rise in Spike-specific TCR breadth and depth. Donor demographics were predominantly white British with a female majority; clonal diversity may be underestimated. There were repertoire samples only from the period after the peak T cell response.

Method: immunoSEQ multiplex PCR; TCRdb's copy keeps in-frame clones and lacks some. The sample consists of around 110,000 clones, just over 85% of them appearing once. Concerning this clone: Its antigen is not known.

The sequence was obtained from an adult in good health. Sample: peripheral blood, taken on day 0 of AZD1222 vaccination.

The CDR3 DNA reads TGTGCCAGCAGCTCAGGGGCGGGACAGGGCCATTATGAAGCTTTCTTT. It codes for CASSSGAGQGHYEAFF. The V call is TRBV7-6, the J call TRBJ1-1; 9 bases are shared with TRBD1. The junction had 13 bases not matched to a gene; V was cut back by 4 bases and J by 7 bases. The CDR3 loop spans 16 amino acids. The germline V gene has CDR1 SGHVS and CDR2 FNYEAQ. Based on the CDR3 plus reference TRBV7-6 and TRBJ1-1, the full variable domain is GAGVSQSPRYKVTKRGQDVALRCDPISGHVSLYWYRQALGQGPEFLTYFNYEAQQDKSGLPNDRFSAERPEGSISTLTIQRTEQRDSAMYRCASSSGAGQGHYEAFFGQGTRLTVV.